A single T cell receptor (beta chain) is shown here with its context. Its antigen is currently unknown. The data were taken from a study of CD8 T cells in ankylosing spondylitis. For TCR beta, libraries came from quantitative 5'-RACE with molecular barcodes. MiXCR, applied by TCRdb to the 5' RACE reads, yields one record per CDR3 protein. Among 250,000 to 350,000 distinct CDR3 sequences listed, approximately 20% were seen once. The study, taken as a whole, reports: Disease-linked clones reportedly concentrated significantly in matched ankylosing spondylitis synovial fluid.

This CDR3 contains 14 residues. Trimming removed 5 bases at V and 2 bases at J, with 12 bases between. In germline, CDR1 is SGHNT, CDR2 YYREEE (reference sequence). This chain uses TRBV5-4 with TRBJ2-3; perhaps TRBD2 as D (5 bases). This sequence was found in a male donor with ankylosing spondylitis or in good health (not recorded which). Sequenced material: blood, either unsorted or a sorted T cell fraction (not recorded which). CDR3 sequence: CASRLGLHTDTQYF. Written as DNA, the CDR3 is TGTGCCAGCAGACTAGGACTCCACACAGATACGCAGTATTTT.